What follows describes a single T cell receptor beta chain. Its specificity is unknown. The record originates from a study of shared clonotypes between healthy human individuals. For the study at large: Donors consisted of a couple of women and a few men between 18 and 49. For every donor, three CD4 naive, three CD4 memory, two CD8 naive and one CD8 memory plates were used.

Study-level points and caveats: Blood was the sole source, and tissue repertoires probably differ. All-four-donor shared clonotypes had higher generation probabilities than non-shared clonotypes did.

Sequencing was performed with immunoSEQ multiplex PCR; in TCRdb, only in-frame clones are kept and a portion is missing. The table lists around 640,000 clones, approximately 96% of them singletons. The CDR3 has 17 amino acids. Germline assignment: CDR1 MDHEN and CDR2 SYDVKM. J was trimmed by 3 bases and V by 6 bases; bases with no gene match: 13. Naive CD8 cells lacked CD45RO, underwent positive selection for CCR7 and left out terminally differentiated effector memory CD45RA+ cells. J is TRBJ2-7 and V is TRBV28; 11 nucleotides line up with TRBD1. The source material was naive CD8+ T cells sorted from blood. The clonotype comes from a woman younger than 45 in good health. The CDR3 DNA reads TGTGCCAGCAGCTTGTTGGTGGGTGGGACAGGGGGCTACGAGCAGTACTTC. Protein product: CASSLLVGGTGGYEQYF.